One T cell receptor beta chain is described in this entry. The antigen is not known. The data stem from a study of CD8 T cells in ankylosing spondylitis. TCRdb redid the calling of the 5' RACE reads with MiXCR, one entry per CDR3 protein. The sample yields about 200,000 distinct CDR3 sequences, around 13% seen once. This CDR3 is built from 14 residues. Trimming removed 1 base at V and 8 bases at J, with 11 bases between. Study-level findings and limits: Reportedly, significant enrichment of disease-linked clones occurred in matched ankylosing spondylitis synovial fluid. Ankylosing spondylitis blood appeared to carry a characteristic TCR beta motif of several highly homologous variants.

Sample: blood, either unsorted or a sorted T cell fraction (not recorded which). The sequence was collected from a male donor with ankylosing spondylitis or in good health (not recorded which). The chain carries TRBV12-3 or TRBV12-4 and TRBJ2-2; no reliable D call. The CDR3: CASSLGTVGGELFF. The CDR3 bases are TGTGCCAGCAGTTTAGGGACGGTGGGGGGGGAGCTGTTTTTT.